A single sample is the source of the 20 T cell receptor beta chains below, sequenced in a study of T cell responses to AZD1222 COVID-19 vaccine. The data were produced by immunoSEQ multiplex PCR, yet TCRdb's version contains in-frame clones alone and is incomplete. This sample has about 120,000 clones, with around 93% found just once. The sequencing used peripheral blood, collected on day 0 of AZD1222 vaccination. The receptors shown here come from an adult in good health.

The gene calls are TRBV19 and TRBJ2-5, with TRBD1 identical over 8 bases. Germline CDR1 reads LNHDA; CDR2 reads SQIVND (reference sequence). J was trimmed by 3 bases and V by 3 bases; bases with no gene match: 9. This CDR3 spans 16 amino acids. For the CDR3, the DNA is TGTGCCAGTAGTATTACGGAAACAGGGGGTAAAGAGACCCAGTACTTC. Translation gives CASSITETGGKETQYF.

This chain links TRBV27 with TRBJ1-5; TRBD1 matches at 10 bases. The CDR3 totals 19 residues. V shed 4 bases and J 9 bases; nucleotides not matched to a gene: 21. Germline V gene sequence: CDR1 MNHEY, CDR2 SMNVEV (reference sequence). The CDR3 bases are TGTGCCAGCAGTTCCCAATACTCCCGACAGGGGGCTTGGTCGGCGCCCCAGCATTTT. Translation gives CASSSQYSRQGAWSAPQHF.

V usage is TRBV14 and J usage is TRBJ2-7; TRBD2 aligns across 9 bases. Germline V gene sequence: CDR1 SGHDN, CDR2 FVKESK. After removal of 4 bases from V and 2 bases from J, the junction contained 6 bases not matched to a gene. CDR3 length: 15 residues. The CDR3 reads CASSPSSGATYEQYF. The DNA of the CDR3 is TGTGCCAGCAGCCCGTCTAGCGGGGCTACCTACGAGCAGTACTTC.

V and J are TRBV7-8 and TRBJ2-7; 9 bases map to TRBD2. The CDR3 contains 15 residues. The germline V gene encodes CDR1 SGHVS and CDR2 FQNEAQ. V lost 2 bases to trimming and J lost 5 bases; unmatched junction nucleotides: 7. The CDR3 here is CASSLLAGPGNEQYF. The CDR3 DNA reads TGTGCCAGCAGCTTACTAGCGGGGCCGGGGAACGAGCAGTACTTC.

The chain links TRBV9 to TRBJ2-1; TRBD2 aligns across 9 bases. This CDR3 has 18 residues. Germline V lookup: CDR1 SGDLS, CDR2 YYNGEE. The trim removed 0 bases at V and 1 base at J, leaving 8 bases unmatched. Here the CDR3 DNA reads TGTGCCAGCAGCGTAGTCGGCGGGGGGGCCGGATCCTACAATGAGCAGTTCTTC. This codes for CASSVVGGGAGSYNEQFF. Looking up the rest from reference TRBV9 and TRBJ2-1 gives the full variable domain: DSGVTQTPKHLITATGQRVTLRCSPRSGDLSVYWYQQSLDQGLQFLIQYYNGEERAKGNILERFSAQQFPDLHSELNLSSLELGDSALYFCASSVVGGGAGSYNEQFFGPGTRLTVL.

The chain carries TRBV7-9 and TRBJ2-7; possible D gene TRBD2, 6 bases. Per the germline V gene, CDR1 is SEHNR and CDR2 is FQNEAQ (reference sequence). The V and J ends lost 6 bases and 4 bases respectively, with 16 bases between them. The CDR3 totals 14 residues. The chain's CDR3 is CASRPTGTDYEQYF. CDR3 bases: TGTGCCAGCAGACCAACCGGGACTGATTACGAGCAGTACTTC.

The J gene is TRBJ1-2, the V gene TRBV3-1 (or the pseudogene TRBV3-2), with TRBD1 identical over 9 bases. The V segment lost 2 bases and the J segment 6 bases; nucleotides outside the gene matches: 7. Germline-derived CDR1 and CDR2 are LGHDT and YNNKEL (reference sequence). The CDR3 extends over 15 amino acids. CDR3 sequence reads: CASSQRDRVVNGYTF. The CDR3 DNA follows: TGTGCCAGCAGCCAACGGGACAGGGTTGTCAATGGCTACACCTTC.

CDR3 sequence reads: CASSFLSGVDQPQHF. The CDR3 DNA is TGTGCCAGCAGTTTTTTGTCGGGGGTCGATCAGCCCCAGCATTTT. This chain uses TRBV28 with TRBJ1-5; D possibly corresponds to TRBD1 (5 bases). V lost 3 bases and J 5 bases, leaving 14 bases between the germline ends. This CDR3 has 15 residues. CDR1 and CDR2 from the germline V gene are MDHEN and SYDVKM.

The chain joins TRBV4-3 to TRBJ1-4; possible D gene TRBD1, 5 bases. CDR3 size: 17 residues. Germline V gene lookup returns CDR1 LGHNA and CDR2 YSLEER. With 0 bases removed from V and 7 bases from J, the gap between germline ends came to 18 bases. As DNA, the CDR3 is TGCGCCAGCAGCCAAGATAGGTTGGGCAGGGAGGGTGAAAAACTGTTTTTT. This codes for CASSQDRLGREGEKLFF.

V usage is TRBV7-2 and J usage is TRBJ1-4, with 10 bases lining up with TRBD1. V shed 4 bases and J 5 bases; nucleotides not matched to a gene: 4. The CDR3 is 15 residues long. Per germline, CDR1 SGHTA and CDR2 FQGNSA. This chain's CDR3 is CASSWDRGVNEKLFF. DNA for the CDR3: TGTGCCAGCAGCTGGGACAGGGGTGTAAATGAAAAACTGTTTTTT.

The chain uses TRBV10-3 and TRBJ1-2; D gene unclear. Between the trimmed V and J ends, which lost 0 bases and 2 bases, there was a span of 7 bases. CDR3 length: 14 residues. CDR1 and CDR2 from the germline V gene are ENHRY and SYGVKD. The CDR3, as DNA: TGTGCCATCAGTGAGTCTGGCGAGAACTATGGCTACACCTTC. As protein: CAISESGENYGYTF.

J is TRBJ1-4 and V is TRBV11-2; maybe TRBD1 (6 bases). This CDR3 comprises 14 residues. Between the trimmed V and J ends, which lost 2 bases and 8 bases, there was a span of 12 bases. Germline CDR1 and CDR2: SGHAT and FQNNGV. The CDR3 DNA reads TGTGCCAGCAGCTTATCACAGGGACACGAAAAACTGTTTTTT. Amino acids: CASSLSQGHEKLFF.

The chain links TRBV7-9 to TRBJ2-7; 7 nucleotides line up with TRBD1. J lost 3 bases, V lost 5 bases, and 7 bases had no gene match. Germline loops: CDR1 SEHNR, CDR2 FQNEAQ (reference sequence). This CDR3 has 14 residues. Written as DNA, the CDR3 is TGTGCCAGCAGCCCGCCGGGACAGCACTACGAGCAGTACTTC. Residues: CASSPPGQHYEQYF.

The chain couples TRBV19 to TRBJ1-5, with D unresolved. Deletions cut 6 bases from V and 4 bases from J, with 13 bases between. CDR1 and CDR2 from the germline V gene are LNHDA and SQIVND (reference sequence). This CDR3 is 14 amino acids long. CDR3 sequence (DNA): TGTGCCAGTAGAGCCGAAGGGCGAAATCAGCCCCAGCATTTT. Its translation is CASRAEGRNQPQHF.

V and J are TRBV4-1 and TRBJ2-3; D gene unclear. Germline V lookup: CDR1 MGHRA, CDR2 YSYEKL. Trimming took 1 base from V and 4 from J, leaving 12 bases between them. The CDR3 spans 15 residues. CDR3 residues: CASSQVGLRADTQYF. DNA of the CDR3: TGCGCCAGCAGCCAAGTTGGTCTCCGGGCAGATACGCAGTATTTT.

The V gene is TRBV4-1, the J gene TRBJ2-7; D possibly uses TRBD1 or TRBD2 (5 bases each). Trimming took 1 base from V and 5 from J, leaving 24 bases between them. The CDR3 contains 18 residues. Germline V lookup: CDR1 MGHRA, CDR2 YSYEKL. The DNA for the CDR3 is TGCGCCAGCAGCCAAGGTTTCCTCCCCCGGGGCAGACGGAACGAGCAGTACTTC. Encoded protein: CASSQGFLPRGRRNEQYF.

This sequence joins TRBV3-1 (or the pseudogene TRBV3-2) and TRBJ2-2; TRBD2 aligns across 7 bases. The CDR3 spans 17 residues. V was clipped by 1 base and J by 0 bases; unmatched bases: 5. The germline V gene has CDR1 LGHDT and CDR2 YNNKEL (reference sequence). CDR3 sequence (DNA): TGTGCCAGCAGCCAAGGGGCTAGCGGTACGAACACCGGGGAGCTGTTTTTT. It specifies CASSQGASGTNTGELFF.

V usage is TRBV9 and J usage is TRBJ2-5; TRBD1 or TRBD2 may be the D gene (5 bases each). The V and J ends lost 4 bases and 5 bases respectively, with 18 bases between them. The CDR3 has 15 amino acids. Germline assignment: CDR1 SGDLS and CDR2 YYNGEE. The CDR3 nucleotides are TGTGCCAGCAGCCCCCGTAGGGGAAGGAGGGAGACCCAGTACTTC. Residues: CASSPRRGRRETQYF. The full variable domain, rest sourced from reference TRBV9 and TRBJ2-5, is DSGVTQTPKHLITATGQRVTLRCSPRSGDLSVYWYQQSLDQGLQFLIQYYNGEERAKGNILERFSAQQFPDLHSELNLSSLELGDSALYFCASSPRRGRRETQYFGPGTRLLVL.

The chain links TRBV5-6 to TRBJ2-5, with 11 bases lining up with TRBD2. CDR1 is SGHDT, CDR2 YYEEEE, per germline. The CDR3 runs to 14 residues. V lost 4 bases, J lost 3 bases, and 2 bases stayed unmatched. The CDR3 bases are TGTGCCAGCAGCCTAGCGGGAGGAAAAGAGACCCAGTACTTC. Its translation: CASSLAGGKETQYF.

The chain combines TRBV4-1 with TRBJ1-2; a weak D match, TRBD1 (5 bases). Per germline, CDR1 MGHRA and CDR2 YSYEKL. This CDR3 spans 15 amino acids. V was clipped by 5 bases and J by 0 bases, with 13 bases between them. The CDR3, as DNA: TGCGCCAGCAGCTCCGGGGCGACGGCTAACTATGGCTACACCTTC. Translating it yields CASSSGATANYGYTF.